Described below is a single TCR beta chain sequence and its context. Its matching antigen is unknown. Of the isolated RNA, all was reverse transcribed, and so the sequenced material was expressed TCRB transcripts. Here immunoSEQ multiplex PCR was the method, and the copy in TCRdb shows in-frame clones only, minus some. The table shows a few hundred thousand clones, with about 16% occurring only once. Germline V gene sequence: CDR1 SGHTA, CDR2 FQGTGA. V lost 2 bases, J lost 1 base, and 7 bases lay in between. This CDR3 has 14 residues. These data come from a study of beta chain features in type 1 diabetes. General study points: Diminished insertions and augmented deletions at VDJ junctions characterized type 1 diabetes patients.

Sequencing used naive CD4+ T cells from blood. The TCR sequence derives from a woman aged 18-30 years in good health. The chain links TRBV7-3 to TRBJ2-3; D might be TRBD2 (6 bases). The CDR3 spells CASSLGLRTDTQYF. CDR3 bases: TGTGCCAGCAGCTTAGGACTACGCACAGATACGCAGTATTTT.